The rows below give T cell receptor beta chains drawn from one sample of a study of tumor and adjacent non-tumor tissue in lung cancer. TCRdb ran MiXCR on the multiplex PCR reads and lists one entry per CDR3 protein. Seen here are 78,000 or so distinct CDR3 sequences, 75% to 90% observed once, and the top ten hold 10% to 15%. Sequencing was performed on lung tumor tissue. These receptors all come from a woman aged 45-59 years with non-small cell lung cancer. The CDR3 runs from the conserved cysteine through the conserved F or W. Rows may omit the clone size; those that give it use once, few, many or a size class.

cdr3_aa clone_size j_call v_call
CASSRQGSNEKLYF - TRBJ1-4 TRBV4-1
CASSLMGHSDEQLFF - TRBJ1-4 TRBV12-3/TRBV12-4
CTSRNTGNEEYF - TRBJ2-7 TRBV28
CSAKTGQVAYKLYF - TRBJ2-7 TRBV20-1
CASSVKQGVSNQPQHF - TRBJ1-5 TRBV21-1
CSSSVQANYGYTF - TRBJ1-2 TRBV20-1
CSARRTGQETQHF - TRBJ2-5 TRBV20-1
CASSLATENQETQYF many TRBJ2-5 TRBV28
CASNFIVGGDNEQLF - TRBJ2-1 TRBV11-2
CSVVVGLVGVEQYF - TRBJ2-7 TRBV29-1
CACSLTDTQETQYF - TRBJ2-5 TRBV12-3/TRBV12-4
CTSSYGGPSDEQIF - TRBJ2-1 TRBV6-6
CASSFARARGSGEQFF - TRBJ2-1 TRBV11-2
CSVVLVGGDNEQLF - TRBJ2-1 TRBV29-1
CSAAPGQGAPAQVTQYF few TRBJ2-5 TRBV20-1